This T cell receptor beta chain stems from a study of control samples from healthy donors and cancer patients. Produced via immunoSEQ multiplex PCR; TCRdb's table is partial and in-frame only. The table records about 120,000 clones, roughly nine tenths of them present only once. With 2 bases removed from V and 7 bases from J, the gap between germline ends came to 8 bases. The CDR3 is made up of 13 amino acids. CDR1 and CDR2 from the germline V gene are MRHNA and SNTAGT. The chain carries TRBV6-4 and TRBJ1-4; D is uncertain. Sequencing was done on a sample of blood. The TCR sequence derives from a man in his forties or fifties in good health. The CDR3 DNA reads TGTGCCAGCAGTGACGGGATTGGTGAAAAACTGTTTTTT. Its translation is CASSDGIGEKLFF.